These 30 T cell receptor beta chains were all obtained from the same sample, sequenced in a study of T cells in Graves' hyperthyroidism and ophthalmopathy. Using RNA transcripts as the source, TCR beta CDR3 regions were amplified. First-round RT-PCR of the TCR CDR3 relied on the HTBI primer set. TCRdb recomputed calls from the multiplex PCR reads with MiXCR, one row per CDR3 protein. This table has a few hundred thousand distinct CDR3 sequences, approximately 15% appearing once. Material for sequencing was blood. These receptors all come from a woman aged 40 to 50 with Graves' ophthalmopathy.

This clonotype was seen repeatedly, ten times or more. A junction boundary mismatches the germline segment, possibly from a read error. CDR3 coding DNA: TGTGCCAGCTCGCCTCCGGGCCTTAACAATGAACAGTTCTTC. The encoded protein is CASSPPGLNNEQFF. This chain joins TRBV18 and TRBJ2-1; the D is unclear. The CDR3 has 14 amino acids. Germline loops: CDR1 KGHSH, CDR2 LQKENI. The full variable domain, completed using reference TRBV18 and TRBJ2-1, is NAGVMQNPRHLVRRRGQEARLRCSPMKGHSHVYWYRQLPEEGLKFMVYLQKENIIDESGMPKERFSAEFPKEGPSILRIQQVVRGDSAAYFCASSPPGLNNEQFFGPGTRLTVL.

This clonotype was seen many times. The chain couples TRBV3-1 to TRBJ1-1; the D gene is possibly TRBD1 (6 bases). This CDR3 is built from 14 residues. Trimming shortened V by 4 bases and J by 4 bases, and 13 bases separated the two germline ends. Germline-derived CDR1 and CDR2 are LGHDT and YNNKEL (reference sequence). The CDR3 loop is CASSRGVGGTEAFF. The CDR3 bases are TGTGCCAGCAGCCGAGGAGTAGGGGGCACTGAAGCTTTCTTT.

The V and J genes are TRBV5-1 and TRBJ1-4, with D possibly matching TRBD1 (5 bases). V lost 1 base to trimming and J lost 8 bases, with 15 bases between them. Germline V lookup: CDR1 SGHRS, CDR2 YFSETQ. This CDR3 spans 15 amino acids. Here the CDR3 DNA reads TGCGCCAGCAGCTTGTCTCCAGGGTCTGAAGAAAAACTGTTTTTT. This codes for CASSLSPGSEEKLFF. Variable domain in full (rest from reference TRBV5-1 and TRBJ1-4): KAGVTQTPRYLIKTRGQQVTLSCSPISGHRSVSWYQQTPGQGLQFLFEYFSETQRNKGNFPGRFSGRQFSNSRSEMNVSTLELGDSALYLCASSLSPGSEEKLFFGSGTQLSVL.

This clonotype came up many times. V and J are TRBV28 and TRBJ2-2, with 8 bases matching TRBD2. This CDR3 region has 16 residues. The germline V gene encodes CDR1 MDHEN and CDR2 SYDVKM. Germline trimming cut 6 bases from V and 3 bases from J; bases unmatched to any gene: 9. The CDR3 protein is CASSRHTSGYTGELFF. The DNA of the CDR3 is TGTGCCAGCAGCCGGCACACTAGCGGATACACCGGGGAGCTGTTTTTT.

This chain uses TRBV2 with TRBJ1-5; D is undetermined. This CDR3 spans 16 amino acids. Germline values: CDR1 SNHLY, CDR2 FYNNEI. Trimming shortened V by 1 base and J by 6 bases, and 16 bases separated the two germline ends. This CDR3 is CASSEGPPELGQPQHF. DNA of the CDR3: TGTGCCAGCAGTGAAGGGCCCCCGGAGCTGGGTCAGCCCCAGCATTTT.

The table lists this clonotype with many counts. J is TRBJ1-2 and V is TRBV28, with 10 bases lining up with TRBD1. The CDR3 totals 16 residues. After removal of 4 bases from V and 4 bases from J, the junction contained 9 bases not matched to a gene. Germline CDR1 is MDHEN and CDR2 is SYDVKM. The DNA of the CDR3 is TGTGCCAGCAGTTCGACAGGGGGCTTCTCCCTCTATGGCTACACCTTC. Amino acid sequence: CASSSTGGFSLYGYTF.

The rearrangement joins TRBV4-1 to TRBJ2-7; maybe TRBD2 (5 bases). In germline, CDR1 is MGHRA, CDR2 YSYEKL. This CDR3 is built from 14 residues. V was cut by 3 bases and J by 2 bases, with 11 bases left in between. CDR3 sequence (DNA): TGCGCCAGCAGCCACCCGGGGAGTGCCTACGAGCAGTACTTC. As protein: CASSHPGSAYEQYF.

This clonotype was picked up many times. The chain employs TRBV2 and TRBJ2-5; D is unresolved. CDR3 length: 14 amino acids. Germline loops: CDR1 SNHLY, CDR2 FYNNEI. Trimming cost V 7 bases and J 3 bases, with 15 bases left between them. CDR3 loop: CASTDGLNKETQYF. The CDR3 nucleotides read TGTGCCAGCACCGACGGGCTAAATAAAGAGACCCAGTACTTC.

This clonotype was picked up a small number of times. The chain carries TRBV20-1 and TRBJ2-7; unclear D gene. Per germline, CDR1 DFQATT and CDR2 SNEGSKA (reference sequence). This CDR3 contains 14 residues. V was cut by 1 base and J by 7 bases, with 17 bases left in between. In DNA form, the CDR3 reads TGCAGTGCTAGAGTCCCGTCCGGTCTGGTAGAGCAGTACTTC. Translating gives CSARVPSGLVEQYF.

This clonotype has just a few counts. The chain has TRBV19 and TRBJ1-1; no definite D call. The CDR3 consists of 14 residues. V was clipped by 7 bases and J by 5 bases, with 17 bases between them. Germline CDR1 is LNHDA and CDR2 is SQIVND (reference sequence). The CDR3, as DNA: TGTGCCAGTAAGGTCGATGGAGGAGAAACTGAAGCTTTCTTT. Its translation: CASKVDGGETEAFF. Full variable domain (outside the CDR3, taken from reference TRBV19 and TRBJ1-1): DGGITQSPKYLFRKEGQNVTLSCEQNLNHDAMYWYRQDPGQGLRLIYYSQIVNDFQKGDIAEGYSVSREKKESFPLTVTSAQKNPTAFYLCASKVDGGETEAFFGQGTRLTVV.

This clonotype was picked up many times. The chain recombines TRBV11-1 with TRBJ2-5, with 11 bases identical to TRBD1. This CDR3 is built from 14 residues. Per the germline V gene, CDR1 is SGHAT and CDR2 is FQDESV (reference sequence). The ends lost 4 bases at V and 4 bases at J; junction bases unmatched: 2. CDR3 in amino acids: CASSSDRGRETQYF. The CDR3 nucleotides are TGTGCCAGCAGCTCGGACAGGGGGCGAGAGACCCAGTACTTC.

This clonotype was detected many times. V usage is TRBV28 and J usage is TRBJ2-7; 13 bases agree with TRBD2. The CDR3 loop spans 17 amino acids. J was trimmed by 4 bases and V by 2 bases; bases with no gene match: 8. CDR1 is MDHEN, CDR2 SYDVKM, per germline. This CDR3 reads CASSLAGGLAGKYEQYF. The CDR3 region has the DNA TGTGCCAGCAGTTTAGCTGGGGGACTAGCGGGGAAGTACGAGCAGTACTTC.

In the case of this clonotype: This may be a read error: a much more frequent sequence differs by one nucleotide. The gene calls are TRBV11-2 and TRBJ2-3; TRBD2 matches 8 bases. CDR1 and CDR2 from the germline V gene are SGHAT and FQNNGV. The CDR3 runs to 15 residues. Trimming took 6 bases from V and 4 from J; bases not matched to a gene: 9. Here the CDR3 reads CASSQQRGFADTQYF. The DNA for the CDR3 is TGTGCCAGCAGTCAACAGCGGGGGTTCGCAGATACGCAGTATTTT.

This clonotype was recorded at least ten times. V and J are TRBV11-2 and TRBJ2-7; 12 bases are a match to TRBD2. Germline CDR1 and CDR2: SGHAT and FQNNGV. The CDR3 extends over 18 amino acids. V shed 5 bases, J shed 7 bases, and the junction held 18 bases outside the gene matches. The CDR3 nucleotides are TGTGCCAGCAGCCTGCACCCGGGACTAGCGGGCGGACTACTAGAGCAGTACTTC. Encoded protein: CASSLHPGLAGGLLEQYF.

Ten or more counts support this clonotype. The chain employs TRBV20-1 and TRBJ2-7; tentative D call: TRBD1 (6 bases). In germline, CDR1 is DFQATT, CDR2 SNEGSKA (reference sequence). The CDR3 spans 13 residues. V lost 6 bases and J lost 3, with 15 bases in between. The CDR3, as DNA: TGCAGTGCCCCCGGGACACTTAACTACGAGCAGTACTTC. Protein product: CSAPGTLNYEQYF.

This clonotype was counted ten times or more. V usage is TRBV4-1 and J usage is TRBJ2-3; the match to TRBD2 covers 9 bases. Germline V gives CDR1 MGHRA, CDR2 YSYEKL. The CDR3 extends over 19 amino acids. Trimming removed 2 bases from V and 0 bases from J; junction bases left unmatched: 12. This CDR3 is CASSQPPLTSGVSTDTQYF. The CDR3 coding sequence is TGCGCCAGCAGCCAACCGCCTCTGACTAGCGGCGTAAGCACAGATACGCAGTATTTT.

This sequence joins TRBV6-1 and TRBJ2-1; 8 nucleotides align to TRBD2. CDR3 length: 18 residues. J was trimmed by 7 bases and V by 5 bases; bases with no gene match: 19. Germline CDR1 and CDR2: MNHNS and SASEGT. The CDR3 sequence: CASSSLPQREYSGNEQFF. CDR3 in DNA: TGTGCCAGCAGTTCCCTCCCCCAGCGGGAGTACTCGGGGAATGAGCAGTTCTTC.

This clonotype has a handful of counts. This chain joins TRBV4-1 and TRBJ2-1; 13 bases match TRBD2. Germline CDR1 reads MGHRA; CDR2 reads YSYEKL. The CDR3 sequence is 15 residues long. J lost 9 bases, V lost 5 bases, and 7 bases had no gene match. CDR3 nucleotides: TGCGCCAGCAGCATTGGGACTAGCGGGAAGGGTGAGCAGTTCTTC. Protein: CASSIGTSGKGEQFF.

This clonotype came up a few times. The chain links TRBV10-3 to TRBJ1-1; 8 nucleotides line up with TRBD1. The CDR3 loop spans 14 amino acids. The V and J ends lost 3 bases and 6 bases, in that order; junction bases with no gene match: 6. Germline CDR1 and CDR2: ENHRY and SYGVKD. DNA for the CDR3: TGTGCCATCAGTGAACGACAGGGGAGTCCTGAAGCTTTCTTT. Protein product: CAISERQGSPEAFF.

The rearrangement uses TRBV6-6 and TRBJ2-1; TRBD2 matches at 8 bases. Germline-derived CDR1 and CDR2 are MNHNY and SVGAGI (reference sequence). CDR3 length equals 14 residues. The junction had 7 bases not matched to a gene; V was cut back by 2 bases and J by 10 bases. CDR3 nucleotide sequence: TGTGCCAGCAGTTACACGGGAGGGCCGCCCGAGCAGTTCTTC. Its protein is CASSYTGGPPEQFF.

This clonotype was counted many times. J is TRBJ2-1 and V is TRBV27; maybe TRBD1 (5 bases). The CDR3 has 13 amino acids. Germline lookup yields CDR1 MNHEY and CDR2 SMNVEV (reference sequence). Trimming took 3 bases from V and 5 from J, leaving 8 bases between them. In DNA, the CDR3 is TGTGCCAGCAGTTTCAGGGTGAACAATGAGCAGTTCTTC. It is translated as CASSFRVNNEQFF.

This rearrangement joins TRBV12-5 to TRBJ1-2, with D possibly TRBD1 on 5 matching bases. The CDR3 runs 15 residues. V was pared by 4 bases and J by 4 bases, with 16 bases between. CDR1 and CDR2 (germline): LGHNT, FRNRAP. As DNA, the CDR3 is TGTGCTAGTGGTTCCCAACGGGGAGGGACCTATGGCTACACCTTC. Translation gives CASGSQRGGTYGYTF.

This clonotype was seen repeatedly, ten times or more. This chain joins TRBV11-2 and TRBJ1-3, with D unclear. Germline CDR1 and CDR2: SGHAT and FQNNGV. The CDR3 totals 15 residues. Trimming stripped 5 bases from V and 0 bases from J, with 11 bases between. This chain's CDR3 is CASSPGGLSGNTIYF. The CDR3 DNA follows: TGTGCCAGCAGCCCGGGTGGCCTCTCTGGAAACACCATATATTTT.

This chain links TRBV28 with TRBJ2-7, with D perhaps TRBD1 or TRBD2 (5 bases each). Germline V gene lookup returns CDR1 MDHEN and CDR2 SYDVKM. V was shortened by 5 bases and J by 2 bases, with 31 bases between the two germline ends. The CDR3 is made up of 20 amino acids. CDR3 sequence reads: CASSTVGGFKELGRPYEQYF. Written as DNA, the CDR3 is TGTGCCAGCAGTACCGTAGGAGGTTTCAAGGAGCTGGGGCGTCCCTACGAGCAGTACTTC.

The chain has TRBV5-1 and TRBJ2-1; D gene uncertain. This CDR3 has 17 amino acids. The V gene lost 1 base and the J gene lost 4 bases, with 18 bases spanning the gap. The germline V gene encodes CDR1 SGHRS and CDR2 YFSETQ. This CDR3 is CASSLTDPLRGYNEQFF. In nucleotides, the CDR3 is TGCGCCAGCAGCTTGACCGACCCACTACGCGGTTACAATGAGCAGTTCTTC. The entire variable domain, with the rest obtained from reference TRBV5-1 and TRBJ2-1, is as follows: KAGVTQTPRYLIKTRGQQVTLSCSPISGHRSVSWYQQTPGQGLQFLFEYFSETQRNKGNFPGRFSGRQFSNSRSEMNVSTLELGDSALYLCASSLTDPLRGYNEQFFGPGTRLTVL.

This clonotype was recorded many times. The V and J genes are TRBV7-9 and TRBJ2-7, with D uncertain. Trimming shortened V by 5 bases and J by 0 bases, and 17 bases separated the two germline ends. The CDR3 sequence is 16 residues long. Germline V gene sequence: CDR1 SEHNR, CDR2 FQNEAQ (reference sequence). The CDR3: CASSHGPRQYSYEQYF. CDR3 DNA sequence: TGTGCCAGCAGCCACGGGCCTCGACAATACTCCTACGAGCAGTACTTC. The full variable domain, rest sourced from reference TRBV7-9 and TRBJ2-7, is DTGVSQNPRHKITKRGQNVTFRCDPISEHNRLYWYRQTLGQGPEFLTYFQNEAQLEKSRLLSDRFSAERPKGSFSTLEIQRTEQGDSAMYLCASSHGPRQYSYEQYFGPGTRLTVT.

The chain is built from TRBV12-3 or TRBV12-4 and TRBJ1-6; D perhaps matches TRBD1 (5 bases). V was shortened by 3 bases and J by 9 bases, with 12 bases between the two germline ends. CDR3 length equals 14 residues. CDR3 protein: CASSLAGSASPLHF. DNA of the CDR3: TGTGCCAGCAGTTTGGCAGGGAGTGCTTCACCCCTCCACTTT.

This chain connects TRBV6-2 or TRBV6-3 to TRBJ2-3; 8 bases map to TRBD2. Trimming removed 0 bases from V and 1 base from J; junction bases left unmatched: 3. The CDR3 is 16 amino acids. Per germline, CDR1 MNHEY and CDR2 SVGEGT. This CDR3 reads CASSYSSGSGTDTQYF. As DNA, the CDR3 is TGTGCCAGCAGTTACTCGAGCGGGAGTGGCACAGATACGCAGTATTTT.

J is TRBJ2-3 and V is TRBV5-1, with 8 nucleotides matching TRBD2. CDR3 length: 16 residues. CDR1 and CDR2 from the germline V gene are SGHRS and YFSETQ. The V segment lost 2 bases and the J segment 0 bases; nucleotides outside the gene matches: 5. CDR3 coding DNA: TGCGCCAGCAGCTTCCAGCGGGGGATTAGCACAGATACGCAGTATTTT. Amino acid sequence: CASSFQRGISTDTQYF.

The genes are TRBV6-1 and TRBJ2-2, with D tentatively TRBD2 (6 bases). V lost 11 bases, J lost 0 bases, and 16 bases lay in between. CDR3 length: 15 amino acids. The germline V gene has CDR1 MNHNS and CDR2 SASEGT. CDR3 residues: CAARGTVANTGELFF. As DNA, the CDR3 is TGTGCCGCCCGGGGGACGGTTGCGAACACCGGGGAGCTGTTTTTT.